The rows below give T cell receptor beta chains drawn from one sample of a study of cytomegalovirus exposure and HLA in healthy donors. Generated by immunoSEQ multiplex PCR, the TCRdb table keeps only in-frame clones and is missing some. This sample has about 170,000 clones; about 88% occur once, and the top ten carry around 2.5%. The sample was PBMCs. These receptors came from a man aged 25 to 40 in good health and CMV-seropositive. Each CDR3 is given with its conserved first and last residue. Fields, in order: J gene, V gene, D gene, clone size, CDR3 DNA, CDR3 protein. The D gene is left open where the match is weak. The size of a clone is reported for some rows only, either as once, few or many, or as a class for expanded clones.

TRBJ2-3,TRBV5-4,.,once,TGTGCCAGCAGCTTTCAGGGAAGCACAGATACGCAGTATTTT,CASSFQGSTDTQYF
TRBJ2-3,TRBV5-1,.,.,TGCGCCAGCAGGGTAGACACAGATACGCAGTATTTT,CASRVDTDTQYF
TRBJ1-1,TRBV5-4,TRBD1,once,TGTGCCAGCAGCTTGGACAGGGGGCCCGAGTTAGCTTTCTTT,CASSLDRGPELAFF
TRBJ1-4,TRBV28,.,.,TGTGCCAGCAGGGTAGGGGGAGAAAAACTGTTTTTT,CASRVGGEKLFF
TRBJ2-5,TRBV4-1,TRBD2,.,TGCGCCAGCAGCCGACGGGGACTAGCGGAAGAGACCCAGTACTTC,CASSRRGLAEETQYF
TRBJ2-3,TRBV27,TRBD2,.,TGTGCCAGCAGTTTTTCCGGACTAGCGGGAGGTAGAGATACGCAGTATTTT,CASSFSGLAGGRDTQYF
TRBJ1-2,TRBV2,TRBD1,.,TGTGCCCTCGGACCAGGACAGGGCGAGGGCTATGGCTACACCTTC,CALGPGQGEGYGYTF
TRBJ2-7,TRBV9,TRBD1,.,TGTGCCAGCAGCCTGGGACAGGCGGCATCCTACGAGCAGTACTTC,CASSLGQAASYEQYF
TRBJ2-3,TRBV18,TRBD1,.,TGTGCCAGCTCACCATTACAGGGGGGCCTAGTTACAGATACGCAGTATTTT,CASSPLQGGLVTDTQYF
TRBJ1-1,TRBV5-1,TRBD1,few,TGCGCCAGCAGCTCAGGACAGGCGTTTATGGAAGCTTTCTTT,CASSSGQAFMEAFF
TRBJ2-3,TRBV14,.,.,TGTGCCAGCAGCCAACAGATAGCGTTCGCTAGCACAGATACGCAGTATTTT,CASSQQIAFASTDTQYF
TRBJ2-1,TRBV5-4,TRBD1,.,TGTGCCAGCAGGTCAGGGGGCCCTCAGTTCTTC,CASRSGGPQFF
TRBJ1-1,TRBV7-9,.,.,TGTGCCAGCAGCCAGCCCTCTCTCTTGGGGCTCAAGCCTGAAGCTTTCTTT,CASSQPSLLGLKPEAFF
TRBJ2-2,TRBV5-1,.,.,TGCGCCAGCAGCTTCCTAGTAGGAGGCACCGGGGAGCTGTTTTTT,CASSFLVGGTGELFF
TRBJ2-2,TRBV6-6,.,.,TGTGCCAGCAGTTACTCACTGTCCACCGGGGAGCTGTTTTTT,CASSYSLSTGELFF
TRBJ1-6,TRBV5-6,.,once,TGTGCCAGCAGCTTTAACTGGTCACCCCTCCACTTT,CASSFNWSPLHF
TRBJ2-1,TRBV6-1,.,.,TGTGCCAGCAGTGCCCAGGGGTATGAGCAGTTCTTC,CASSAQGYEQFF
TRBJ1-2,TRBV23-1,.,.,TGCGCCAGCAGTCACTGTGGCTACACCTTC,CASSHCGYTF
TRBJ2-3,TRBV11-2,TRBD2,.,TGTGCCAGCAGCTTAGGAAGTAGCGGGAGAGATACGCAGTATTTT,CASSLGSSGRDTQYF
TRBJ1-2,TRBV23-1,.,.,TGCGCCAGCAGTCAATCCGGTCCTCAGGGGAACTATGGCTACACCTTC,CASSQSGPQGNYGYTF
TRBJ2-5,TRBV19,.,.,TGTGCCAGTAGTATAGTTGGCGGGGAGACCCAGTACTTC,CASSIVGGETQYF
TRBJ1-4,TRBV2,TRBD1,.,TGTGCCAGCAGTTACGACAGGGTGTATGAAAAACTGTTTTTT,CASSYDRVYEKLFF
TRBJ2-5,TRBV4-2,.,.,TGTGCCAGCAACCAGGGGGGTAATTCGGAGACCCAGTACTTC,CASNQGGNSETQYF
TRBJ2-3,TRBV15,TRBD2,.,TGTGCCACCAGCAGAGATCTAGCGGGAAGCACAGATACGCAGTATTTT,CATSRDLAGSTDTQYF
TRBJ2-7,TRBV5-6,TRBD1,few,TGTGCCAGCAGCTTGGGGGACAGGGACCCCTACGAGCAGTACTTC,CASSLGDRDPYEQYF
TRBJ2-6,TRBV5-1,.,once,TGCGCCAGCAGCTTGACCTCGACAGCACCCTCTGGGGCCAACGTCCTGACTTTC,CASSLTSTAPSGANVLTF
TRBJ2-1,TRBV4-1,TRBD2,.,TGCGCCAGCAGCTTGTCTAGCGGGAGTAGGAATGAGCAGTTCTTC,CASSLSSGSRNEQFF
TRBJ2-5,TRBV2,.,.,TGTGCCAGCAGTGAAGCTACAGCCAGGGAAGAGACCCAGTACTTC,CASSEATAREETQYF
TRBJ1-6,TRBV2,TRBD1,.,TGTGCCAGCAGTTACCGGGACAGTAATTCACCCCTCCACTTT,CASSYRDSNSPLHF
TRBJ2-6,TRBV6-5,.,.,TGTGCCAGCAGTTACTCGTTGGGCGCTGGGGCCAACGTCCTGACTTTC,CASSYSLGAGANVLTF
TRBJ2-7,TRBV18,.,.,TGTGCCAGCTCACCTCGGCTTGGCGGCTCCTACGAGCAGTACTTC,CASSPRLGGSYEQYF
TRBJ1-4,TRBV9,TRBD1,.,TGTGCCAGCAGCGTACAGACAGGGCGTAATGAAAAACTGTTTTTT,CASSVQTGRNEKLFF
TRBJ2-5,TRBV5-1,.,.,TGCGCCAGCAGCTTCGGGGGAGGTGATGAGACCCAGTACTTC,CASSFGGGDETQYF
TRBJ2-5,TRBV11-3,.,.,TGTGCCAGCAGCTTATGGCGGGTTGACCAAGAGACCCAGTACTTC,CASSLWRVDQETQYF
TRBJ2-6,TRBV9,.,.,TGTGCCAGCAGCGTAGTCGAACTTTACCCCTCTGGGGCCAACGTCCTGACTTTC,CASSVVELYPSGANVLTF
TRBJ2-1,TRBV7-2,TRBD2,.,TGTGCCTGCACGCGGGGGGGGCCCTCCTACAATGAGCAGTTCTTC,CACTRGGPSYNEQFF
TRBJ2-1,TRBV10-3,.,.,TGTGCCATCCGAGGGGGCGGGGAGTCGACCTACAATGAGCAGTTCTTC,CAIRGGGESTYNEQFF
TRBJ2-2,TRBV11-3,TRBD2,.,TGTGCCAGCAGCTCCCGAGTTAGGGCGGGAGCCGGGGAGCTGTTTTTT,CASSSRVRAGAGELFF
TRBJ2-2,TRBV18,TRBD2,.,TGTGCCAGCTCATCAGCGGGACCCCTGGGGACCGGGGAGCTGTTTTTT,CASSSAGPLGTGELFF
TRBJ2-3,TRBV2,TRBD2,.,TGTGCCTCTCGACCAGGACTAGCGGGAGCGGGGGATACGCAGTATTTT,CASRPGLAGAGDTQYF
TRBJ1-2,TRBV5-5,TRBD1,.,TGTGCCAGCAGGTCGACAGGGCTTACTAACTATGGCTACACCTTC,CASRSTGLTNYGYTF
TRBJ2-7,TRBV27,.,.,TGTGCCAGCAGCCCTGGGACATACCGCTACGAGCAGTACTTC,CASSPGTYRYEQYF
TRBJ2-1,TRBV7-9,TRBD2,.,TGTGCCAGCCAACTAGCGGGAGCCCATGAGCAGTTCTTC,CASQLAGAHEQFF
TRBJ2-7,TRBV6-1,TRBD1,.,TGTGCCAGCAGACCGAATACAGGGGTGAGGTACGAGCAGTACTTC,CASRPNTGVRYEQYF
TRBJ1-2,TRBV29-1,TRBD1,.,TGCAGCGCGGGACAGGGCTACTATGGCTACACCTTC,CSAGQGYYGYTF
TRBJ1-1,TRBV29-1,.,.,TGCAGCGTTATTATCAGGGCCTTCACTGAAGCTTTCTTT,CSVIIRAFTEAFF
TRBJ2-2,TRBV15,.,.,TGTGCCACCAGCAGAGAATTCGCCCTAATTACCGGGGAGCTGTTTTTT,CATSREFALITGELFF
TRBJ2-3,TRBV6-5,.,.,TGTGCCAGCAGTTACTCGAGGCCAACTAGCACAGATACGCAGTATTTT,CASSYSRPTSTDTQYF
TRBJ2-1,TRBV11-3,TRBD2,.,TGTGCCAGCACCCTCGCACGTGGCCCCGCGGGAGCTACCTACAATGAGCAGTTCTTC,CASTLARGPAGATYNEQFF
TRBJ1-1,TRBV7-2,.,.,TGTGCCAGCAGCTCCCGGACAGCCCTGATGGCTTTCTTT,CASSSRTALMAFF
TRBJ1-1,TRBV7-9,TRBD1,.,TGTGCCAGCAGCTACTCCGGGACAGCTCGCGAGTCTTTCTTT,CASSYSGTARESFF
TRBJ2-1,TRBV5-4,.,.,TGTGCCAGCAGCCCTGGGACATTCTACAATGAGCAGTTCTTC,CASSPGTFYNEQFF
TRBJ2-5,TRBV7-9,TRBD1,.,TGTGCCAGCAGCCCCCAGGGGGAGATCCAAGAGACCCAGTACTTC,CASSPQGEIQETQYF
TRBJ2-7,TRBV30,.,.,TGTGCCTGGAAGGCGGGCCTCTACGAGCAGTACTTC,CAWKAGLYEQYF
TRBJ2-1,TRBV11-3,.,.,TGTGCCAGCACCTACCTGCGGGGCCCCTACAATGAGCAGTTCTTC,CASTYLRGPYNEQFF